A selection of T cell receptor beta chains follows, all from one sample in a study of identifying expanded T cells in peripheral blood. Sequencing used immunoSEQ multiplex PCR; TCRdb keeps in-frame clones, though not all of them. In the table there are about 94,000 clones, approximately 85% of which are singletons. Material: blood. The source is a person aged 18-70 years in good health. Each CDR3 is given with its conserved first and last residue. Each record gives: clone size, J gene, V gene, D gene, CDR3 DNA, CDR3 protein. D genes are given only for firm matches. Clone sizes are given selectively: once, few, many, or a class where the clone is expanded.

- TRBJ1-6 TRBV19 TRBD1 TGTGCCAGTAGTGTCGGACAGGGCAGTTCACCCCTCCACTTT CASSVGQGSSPLHF
- TRBJ1-2 TRBV29-1 - TGCAGCGATCAGGGGTTATCCAACTATGGCTACACCTTC CSDQGLSNYGYTF
- TRBJ1-1 TRBV5-1 TRBD1 TGCGCCAGCAGCTTGGGTGGGACAGGGCTTGATCTTGCTTTCTTT CASSLGGTGLDLAFF
- TRBJ2-5 TRBV14 TRBD1 TGTGCCAGCAGCCAAAGATATGACAGGGGAGGGACCCAGTACTTC CASSQRYDRGGTQYF
- TRBJ1-1 TRBV5-4 TRBD1 TGTGCCAGCAGCGCAGGACAGGTGAACACTGAAGCTTTCTTT CASSAGQVNTEAFF
- TRBJ2-7 TRBV2 TRBD1 TGTGCCAGCAGTGAGTACAGGGGCTACGAGCAGTACTTC CASSEYRGYEQYF
- TRBJ2-7 TRBV10-3 - TGTGCCATCAGCGGACAGCAGTATACCTACGAGCAGTACTTC CAISGQQYTYEQYF
- TRBJ2-1 TRBV7-6 - TGTGCCAGCAGCCTTTTAAATCAGGCAAGTGAGCAGTTCTTC CASSLLNQASEQFF
- TRBJ1-2 TRBV6-5 - TGTGCCAGCCTCGGGACGGACTATGGCTACACCTTC CASLGTDYGYTF
- TRBJ2-5 TRBV29-1 TRBD2 TGCAGCGTTGAGACTAGCGGGGGGGGGACCCAGTACTTC CSVETSGGGTQYF
- TRBJ1-2 TRBV5-6 TRBD1 TGTGCCAGCAGCTTGTTTAGGGGGCATCATGGCTACACCTTC CASSLFRGHHGYTF
- TRBJ2-1 TRBV6-1 - TGTGCCAGCAGTCCAGGACGGTATGAGCAGTTCTTC CASSPGRYEQFF
- TRBJ2-6 TRBV9 - TGTGCCAGCAGCGGGGGGGCGGCTGGGGCCAACGTCCTGACTTTC CASSGGAAGANVLTF
- TRBJ2-7 TRBV9 - TGTGCCAGCAGCCTAGGACCGGGCCACGAGCAGTACTTC CASSLGPGHEQYF
- TRBJ1-3 TRBV18 - TGTGCCAGCTCGCAGGTCGGAAACACCATATATTTT CASSQVGNTIYF
once TRBJ1-3 TRBV19 - TGTGCCAGTAGTCCATATCAGGGAGCTGGAAACACCATATATTTT CASSPYQGAGNTIYF
- TRBJ2-3 TRBV6-4 TRBD2 TGTGCCAGCAGTGCGCTAGCGGGGGGTACAGATACGCAGTATTTT CASSALAGGTDTQYF
- TRBJ2-5 TRBV15 TRBD1 TGTGCCACCAGCAGAGGGGGTAGGACAGGGCCTCAAGAGACCCAGTACTTC CATSRGGRTGPQETQYF
- TRBJ2-7 TRBV6-5 TRBD2 TGTGCCAACATCTGCTTGCGGGAGTTCTACGAGCAGTACTTC CANICLREFYEQYF
- TRBJ2-7 TRBV7-9 - TGTGCCAGCAGCTTGATGCAGCCTTCCTACGAGCAGTACTTC CASSLMQPSYEQYF
- TRBJ2-3 TRBV2 TRBD1 TGTGCCAGCACCAAGCCGCCGGACAGGGCTAGCACAGATACGCAGTATTTT CASTKPPDRASTDTQYF
- TRBJ1-5 TRBV6-5 - TGTGCCAGCAGTTACTTGGGAGCTAGCAATCAGCCCCAGCATTTT CASSYLGASNQPQHF
- TRBJ2-5 TRBV30 - TGTGCCTGGAGTCGACTAACCCAAGAGACCCAGTACTTC CAWSRLTQETQYF
- TRBJ1-2 TRBV7-6 - TGTGCCAGCGCGCCTGGGGCGCACGGCTATGGCTACACCTTC CASAPGAHGYGYTF
few TRBJ1-1 TRBV18 - TGTGCCAGCTCATTCTCCGTGAACACTGAAGCTTTCTTT CASSFSVNTEAFF
few TRBJ1-1 TRBV18 - TGTGCCAGCTCACGAAGGTCCGGGACGGGAAACACTGAAGCTTTCTTT CASSRRSGTGNTEAFF
- TRBJ1-2 TRBV27 - TGTGCCAGCAGTTTATCGAGACACCTCGATGGCTACACCTTC CASSLSRHLDGYTF
- TRBJ1-5 TRBV6-1 - TGTGCCAGCAGGCGCCCCGCGGTGAGCAATCAGCCCCAGCATTTT CASRRPAVSNQPQHF
- TRBJ1-1 TRBV5-1 TRBD1 TGCGCCAGCAGACGTACCGCAGGGGGCGGGTCTGAAGCTTTCTTT CASRRTAGGGSEAFF
- TRBJ1-1 TRBV11-3 - TGTGCCAGCAGGGGACGGCAGGGCAACACTGAAGCTTTCTTT CASRGRQGNTEAFF
once TRBJ2-7 TRBV11-2 TRBD2 TGTGCCAGCAGACTAGCGAGCTCCTACGAGCAGTACTTC CASRLASSYEQYF